A selection of T cell receptor beta chains follows, all from one sample in a study of chemoradiotherapy in HPV16-positive cancers. Clones were sequenced by immunoSEQ multiplex PCR, and TCRdb holds only the in-frame ones, with some missing. The sample lists roughly 2,200 clones; approximately 89% were seen once. Sequenced here: tumor tissue, sampled from a patient who underwent chemoradiotherapy. The receptors stem from a human donor with HPV-associated anogenital cancer. Both conserved end residues are part of each CDR3. The D gene is left open where the match is weak. Size is stated for part of the rows, as once, few or many counts, or as a class when the clone is expanded.

V	size	D	J	DNA	CDR3
TRBV15	.	.	TRBJ2-1	TGTGCCACCAGCAGAGATCCAGAGGGCGGCCGGAATGAGCAGTTCTTC	CATSRDPEGGRNEQFF
TRBV9	.	.	TRBJ1-5	TGTGCCAGCAGCCCATCGGGGGAGGGACAGCCCCAGCATTTT	CASSPSGEGQPQHF
TRBV18	.	.	TRBJ1-1	TGTGCCAGCTCACCACGAGGGGGGGTGATGAACACTGAAGCTTTCTTT	CASSPRGGVMNTEAFF
TRBV27	.	TRBD1	TRBJ2-7	TGTGCCAGCAGAAGACAGGGCTCCTACGAGCAGTACTTC	CASRRQGSYEQYF
TRBV19	once	.	TRBJ2-3	TGTGCCAGTAGCGACACCGGGGCCCCTGGCACAGATACGCAGTATTTT	CASSDTGAPGTDTQYF
TRBV28	once	TRBD1	TRBJ1-2	TGTGCCAGCAGCCCCAGGGGGGCCTATGGCTACACCTTC	CASSPRGAYGYTF
TRBV7-9	.	.	TRBJ1-1	TGTGCCAGCAGCTTATCAAGCTGGGGCACTGAAGCTTTCTTT	CASSLSSWGTEAFF
TRBV30	.	.	TRBJ2-5	TGTGCCTGGAGTGCGTGGCGGGTGGGGGAAGAGACCCAGTACTTC	CAWSAWRVGEETQYF
TRBV25-1	.	.	TRBJ2-2	TGTGCCAGCAGTCCTCCTTCGGGTGATCTGCGGGGCGGGGAGCTGTTTTTT	CASSPPSGDLRGGELFF
TRBV27	.	TRBD1	TRBJ2-7	TGTGCCAGCAGTTTCGGCGCGAGGGGGCTATACGAGCAGTACTTC	CASSFGARGLYEQYF
TRBV18	.	TRBD1	TRBJ2-7	TGTGCCAGCTCACCAGTTGGACAGGGGACCTACGAGCAGTACTTC	CASSPVGQGTYEQYF
TRBV28	.	.	TRBJ1-2	TGTGCCAGCAGTTTATCGGTGGGGACTCAACGGGGCTACACCTTC	CASSLSVGTQRGYTF
TRBV7-8	.	.	TRBJ1-1	TGTGCCAGCAGCCAAGAAAGGGGTCTTCAGGAAGCTTTCTTT	CASSQERGLQEAFF
TRBV27	.	.	TRBJ1-2	TGTGCCAGCTCGGACAGCCCAAATATTTATGGCTACACCTTC	CASSDSPNIYGYTF
TRBV5-4	.	.	TRBJ2-3	TGTGCCAGCAGCTTGTGGGCCACAGATACGCAGTATTTT	CASSLWATDTQYF
TRBV9	.	TRBD2	TRBJ2-1	TGTGCCAGCAGCAAATCCGGGACTAGCTTCTACAATGAGCAGTTCTTC	CASSKSGTSFYNEQFF
TRBV30	.	.	TRBJ2-2	TGTGCCTGGAGTGTACCCGGGGAGCTGTTTTTT	CAWSVPGELFF
TRBV10-2	.	.	TRBJ2-6	TGCGCCAGCACGGGCAGGGACGGCGGGGCCAACGTCCTGACTTTC	CASTGRDGGANVLTF
TRBV9	once	TRBD2	TRBJ2-1	TGTGCCAGCAGCCCGGCGGGGGGCAATGAGCAGTTCTTC	CASSPAGGNEQFF
TRBV18	.	.	TRBJ2-5	TGTGCCAGCTCACCTCCCGGACTACAAGAGACCCAGTACTTC	CASSPPGLQETQYF
TRBV4-3	.	.	TRBJ1-3	TGCGCCAGCAGCCAAGATGCCCTAACCTCTGGAAACACCATATATTTT	CASSQDALTSGNTIYF
TRBV7-7	.	.	TRBJ2-3	TGTGCTAGCAGCTTGGGCGGTGATTCCACAGATACGCAGTATTTT	CASSLGGDSTDTQYF
TRBV4-1	.	.	TRBJ1-3	TGCGCCAGCAGCCAAGAGGGAACCGTCTCTGGAAACACCATATATTTT	CASSQEGTVSGNTIYF
TRBV10-3	.	.	TRBJ1-1	TGTGCCATCAGTGATCTGGGGGGGAACGCTGAAGCTTTCTTT	CAISDLGGNAEAFF
TRBV6-6	.	.	TRBJ1-1	TGTGCCAGCAGTTACGGCAGGGGAAACACTGAAGCTTTCTTT	CASSYGRGNTEAFF
TRBV30	.	TRBD1	TRBJ2-2	TGTGCCTGGAGTGTAACCAGGGGGCGCGGGGAGCTGTTTTTT	CAWSVTRGRGELFF
TRBV4-1	few	.	TRBJ2-2	TGCGCCAGCAGCGGAATCGAGGGGTCCGGTTTAACCGGGGAGCTGTTTTTT	CASSGIEGSGLTGELFF
TRBV9	few	TRBD2	TRBJ2-3	TGTGCCAGCAGCCCCCGAGCTAGCGGGCTAAGAGAAACAGATACGCAGTATTTT	CASSPRASGLRETDTQYF
TRBV7-9	.	.	TRBJ2-7	TGTGCCAGCAGCCCATCTGAGACTGGGAGCTACGAGCAGTACTTC	CASSPSETGSYEQYF
TRBV28	.	TRBD1	TRBJ1-2	TGTGCCAGCACCGAGAGACCCATGGGACAGACACAGGGCACCTTC	CASTERPMGQTQGTF
TRBV28	.	TRBD1	TRBJ1-6	TGTGCCAGCAGCCCTAGACAGGGGGCTTATTCACCCCTCCACTTT	CASSPRQGAYSPLHF
TRBV10-1	.	TRBD1	TRBJ1-5	TGCGCCAGCAGATTTTTGGACGACAGGGGTTGGAGCAATCAGCCCCAGCATTTT	CASRFLDDRGWSNQPQHF
TRBV4-3	.	TRBD1	TRBJ1-5	TGCGCCAGCAGCCAAGATCAGGGAGGGGGCCAGCCCCAGCATTTT	CASSQDQGGGQPQHF
TRBV6-1	.	TRBD1	TRBJ1-4	TGTGCCAGCAGTGCCTCTGGGACGGGACAGGGTGGTGAAAAACTGTTTTTT	CASSASGTGQGGEKLFF
TRBV7-3	.	.	TRBJ2-3	TGTGCCAGCAGCCGCGTGGCCACAGATACGCAGTATTTT	CASSRVATDTQYF
TRBV9	.	TRBD2	TRBJ2-1	TGTGCCAGCGGACCTAGCGGGGGCTCCAATGAGCAGTTCTTC	CASGPSGGSNEQFF
TRBV6-1	.	.	TRBJ1-5	TGTGCCAGCAGTGGCCGTGTCTCTATAGTAGACAGACTAAATCAGCCCCAGCATTTT	CASSGRVSIVDRLNQPQHF
TRBV9	.	TRBD1	TRBJ2-3	TGTGCCAGCAGCGCTCCCGGGACAGGGTTGAATACGCAGTATTTT	CASSAPGTGLNTQYF
TRBV12-1	.	.	TRBJ2-6	TGTGCCAGCAGCGGCCTAGGACAAAGTCGGGCCAACGTCCTGACTTTC	CASSGLGQSRANVLTF
TRBV18	.	.	TRBJ1-2	TGTGCCAGCTCACCACCTCTTGGGGACGGCTACACCTTC	CASSPPLGDGYTF
TRBV5-1	once	.	TRBJ2-1	TGCGCCAGCAGCTTGCGAGGGGGGCCTAACAATGAGCAGTTCTTC	CASSLRGGPNNEQFF
TRBV5-1	.	.	TRBJ2-2	TGCGCCAGCAGCCTCCAGGGGGGGGGAACGAACACCGGGGAGCTGTTTTTT	CASSLQGGGTNTGELFF
TRBV19	once	.	TRBJ2-3	TGTGCCAGTAGTATAGTGGGAGCAGGGAGCACAGATACGCAGTATTTT	CASSIVGAGSTDTQYF
TRBV19	few	.	TRBJ2-5	TGTGCCAGTGCCTATTCTCCCGAAGAGACCCAGTACTTC	CASAYSPEETQYF
TRBV5-1	.	TRBD1	TRBJ2-2	TGCGCCAGCAGCTTGTTTGGACAGGGCTCCGTGAACACCGGGGAGCTGTTTTTT	CASSLFGQGSVNTGELFF
TRBV5-1	.	TRBD1	TRBJ2-2	TGCGCCAGCAGCTCCCAGGGGGCCGATACCGGGGAGCTGTTTTTT	CASSSQGADTGELFF
TRBV30	.	.	TRBJ1-2	TGTGCCTGGAGTGTGGCGGGTTATAACTATGGCTACACCTTC	CAWSVAGYNYGYTF
TRBV9	.	.	TRBJ2-1	TGTGCCAGCAGCGTATCGTCACAGACCAACAATGAGCAGTTCTTC	CASSVSSQTNNEQFF
TRBV6-7	.	TRBD1	TRBJ2-7	TGTGCCAGCAGTCTTTGCGGACCGGCCGGGACAGGGGCGTACGAGCAGTACTTC	CASSLCGPAGTGAYEQYF
TRBV2	.	TRBD1	TRBJ1-5	TGTGCCGGGTGGACAGGGGACATCGTTCAGCCCCAGCATTTT	CAGWTGDIVQPQHF
TRBV2	.	.	TRBJ1-5	TGTGCCAGCACTATTAGCAATCAGCCCCAGCATTTT	CASTISNQPQHF
TRBV19	.	TRBD2	TRBJ2-7	TGTGCCAGTAGTACGCCCAGCGGGGAGGACGAGCAGTACTTC	CASSTPSGEDEQYF
TRBV7-8	few	TRBD1	TRBJ1-1	TGTGCCAGCAGCTTAGAGGGACAGCTTTTCACTGAAGCTTTCTTT	CASSLEGQLFTEAFF